The TCR beta chain described here comes from a study of blood T cell repertoires in COVID-19. Study summary: PBMCs, B-cell-depleted T cells, or T cells provided the cDNA or gDNA that made up the material.

Germline V gene lookup returns CDR1 SGHVS and CDR2 FQNEAQ. V dropped 0 bases and J dropped 1; count of bases not matched to a gene: 8. The CDR3 totals 19 residues. Sequencing was performed with immunoSEQ multiplex PCR; in TCRdb, only in-frame clones are kept and a portion is missing. This sample has under 300,000 clones; approximately 91% occur once, and the top ten carry approximately 1%. What the recovered Cohort 3 donors had was two negative PCRs, clearance, or symptom resolution. The rearrangement joins TRBV7-8 to TRBJ1-5; 11 nucleotides align to TRBD1. Specimen: PBMCs or T cells enriched from blood (not recorded which). The receptor was derived from a woman in her twenties or thirties who had recovered from COVID-19. Here the CDR3 DNA reads TGTGCCAGCAGCTTAGCCGGGACAGGGGGAAGGGGGAGCAATCAGCCCCAGCATTTT. It codes for CASSLAGTGGRGSNQPQHF. Full variable domain (remainder filled in from reference TRBV7-8 and TRBJ1-5): GAGVSQSPRYKVAKRGQDVALRCDPISGHVSLFWYQQALGQGPEFLTYFQNEAQLDKSGLPSDRFFAERPEGSVSTLKIQRTQQEDSAVYLCASSLAGTGGRGSNQPQHFGDGTRLSIL.